The T cell receptor beta chain under discussion was sequenced for a study of T-cell memory formation after mild COVID-19 (dated by TCRdb to about 2021). Study-level background: Most TCR sequence clusters were specific to one of the two donors. Longitudinal TCRalpha and TCRbeta repertoire sequencing tracked T-cell clones expanding and contracting after mild COVID-19 in a couple of donors. Two young, previously healthy adult volunteers, one female and one male, were included in the cohort.

General conclusions and limits of the study: SARS-CoV-2 specificity of the second-wave clones peaking on day 37 was not confirmed. Clones contracting from day 15 to 85 had balanced CD4/CD8 phenotypes, while a second wave expanding from day 15 to 37 was biased towards CD4+. The study included only a couple of mild cases, and larger cohorts that include severe cases with pre-infection samples were judged to be necessary. The detection of some responding clones in pre-infection memory suggests that pre-existing cross-reactive memory T cells joined the SARS-CoV-2 response. Contracting CD4+ clones appeared mostly in the CM and EM memory subsets, whereas CD8+ clones were enriched in EMRA.

Clipping removes 3 bases from V and 8 bases from J, with 10 as the unmatched junction base count. The germline V gene (reference sequence) specifies SGHNT as CDR1 and YYREEE as CDR2. The CDR3 starts with the cysteine, ends with the phenylalanine, and has 15 residues. The kept DNA is CDR3 alone, 45 bases in frame from the first base. This clonotype was seen more than once but under ten times. Its antigen is currently not known. No base quality values were provided; no much bigger clone lies one nucleotide off. Ficoll-Paque density gradient centrifugation was the method used to isolate PBMCs. The data were produced on an Illumina NovaSeq 6000. cDNA libraries for TCRalpha and TCRbeta were prepared by 5'RACE using constant-segment primers, with sample barcodes and unique molecular identifiers added. Trizol reagent was used to extract RNA from every sample. Library amplification was performed in two PCR steps, and a second sample barcode and Illumina TruSeq adapters were introduced in the second step. The libraries were sequenced on an Illumina NovaSeq using 2 x 150 bp paired-end reads. The paper's processing steps were these. Demultiplexing of reads and collapsing into UMI-guided consensus sequences were performed with migec v1.2.7. With mixcr v2.1.11, UMI consensuses were aligned to TRA and TRB V and J templates and assembled into clonotypes. Clonotypes were classified as expanded or contracted when called significant by both edgeR and NoisET, with noise models trained on biological replicates. edgeR calls used a false discovery rate-adjusted p below 0.01 and a log2 fold-change threshold of 1. As an exploratory analysis of dynamics, max-normalized trajectories of the 1000 most abundant clonotypes were examined by PCA with hierarchical clustering. The CD4 or CD8 phenotype of responding clones was assigned using the separately sequenced CD4+ and CD8+ repertoires. Through fastp at Q25 and MiXCR, TCRdb rebuilt clones from the public reads, retaining in-frame beta chains. Here each entry gathers all rows of one CDR3 protein and keeps the most common genes and DNA. These V and J calls derive from TCRdb rather than the authors' analysis. Counted in this sample were around 180,000 distinct CDR3 sequences; approximately 16% of them appeared once. The ten largest clonotypes hold 2% to 2.5% of the sample.

The rearranged segments are TRBV5-4 and TRBJ1-4, with 7 middle bases fitting TRBD1. The material sequenced was PBMCs or a T cell subset sorted from them (not recorded which). The clonotype comes from an adult woman who had mild COVID-19 (a few samples of this study predate the infection). The sample titles of this study are shuffled in the database, so cell type and time point are left out; the donor was told from shared clones. The CDR3 protein: CASSYKQTGEEKLFF. The nucleotide sequence is TGTGCCAGCAGCTACAAGCAAACAGGGGAGGAAAAACTGTTTTTT.